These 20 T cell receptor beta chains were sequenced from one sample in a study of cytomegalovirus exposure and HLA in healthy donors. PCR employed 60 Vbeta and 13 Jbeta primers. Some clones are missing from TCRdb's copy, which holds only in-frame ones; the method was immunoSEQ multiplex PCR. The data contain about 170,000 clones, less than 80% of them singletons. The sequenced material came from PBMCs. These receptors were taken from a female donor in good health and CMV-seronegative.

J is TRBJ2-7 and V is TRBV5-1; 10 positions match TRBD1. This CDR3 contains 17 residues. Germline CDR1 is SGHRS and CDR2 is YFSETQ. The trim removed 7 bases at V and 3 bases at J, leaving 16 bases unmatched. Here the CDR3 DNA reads TGCGCCAGCTCCCCTGAGGGACAGGGGTGGGCTGGCTACGAGCAGTACTTC. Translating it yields CASSPEGQGWAGYEQYF.

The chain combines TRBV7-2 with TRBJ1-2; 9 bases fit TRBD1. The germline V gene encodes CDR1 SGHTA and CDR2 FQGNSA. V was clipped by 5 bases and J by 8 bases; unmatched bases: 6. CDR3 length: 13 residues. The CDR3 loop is CASSPRTGEGYTF. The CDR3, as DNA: TGTGCCAGCAGCCCGCGGACAGGGGAAGGCTACACCTTC.

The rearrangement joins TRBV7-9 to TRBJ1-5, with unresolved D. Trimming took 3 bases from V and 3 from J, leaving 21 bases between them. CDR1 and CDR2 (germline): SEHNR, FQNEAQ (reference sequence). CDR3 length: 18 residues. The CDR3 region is CASSFWSLGRADNQPQHF. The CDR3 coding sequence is TGTGCCAGCAGCTTCTGGTCCCTTGGGAGGGCTGACAATCAGCCCCAGCATTTT.

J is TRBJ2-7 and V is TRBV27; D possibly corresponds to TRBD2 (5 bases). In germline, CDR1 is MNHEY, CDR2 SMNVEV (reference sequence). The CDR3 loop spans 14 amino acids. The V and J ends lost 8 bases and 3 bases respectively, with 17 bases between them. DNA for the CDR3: TGTGCCAGCGCCCGAAGGGAGAGGAGCTACGAGCAGTACTTC. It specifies CASARRERSYEQYF.

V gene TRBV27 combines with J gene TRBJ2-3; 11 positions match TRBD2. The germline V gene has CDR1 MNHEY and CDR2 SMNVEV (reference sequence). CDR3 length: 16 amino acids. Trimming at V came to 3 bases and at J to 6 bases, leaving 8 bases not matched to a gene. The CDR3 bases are TGTGCCAGCAGTTTCCAACTAGCGGGAGTCTGGGATACGCAGTATTTT. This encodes CASSFQLAGVWDTQYF.

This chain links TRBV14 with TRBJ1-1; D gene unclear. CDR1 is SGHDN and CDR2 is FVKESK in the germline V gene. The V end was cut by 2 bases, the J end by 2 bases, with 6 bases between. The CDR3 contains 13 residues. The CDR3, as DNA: TGTGCCAGCAGCCAACAGGCAAACACTGAAGCTTTCTTT. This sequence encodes CASSQQANTEAFF.

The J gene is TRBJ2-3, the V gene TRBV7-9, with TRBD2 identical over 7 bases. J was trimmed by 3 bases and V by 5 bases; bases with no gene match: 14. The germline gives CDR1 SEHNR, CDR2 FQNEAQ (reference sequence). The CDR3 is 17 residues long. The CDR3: CASSRGNFGRETDTQYF. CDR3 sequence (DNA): TGTGCCAGCAGCCGGGGTAATTTTGGGAGGGAGACAGATACGCAGTATTTT. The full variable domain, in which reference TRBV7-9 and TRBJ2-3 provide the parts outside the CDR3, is DTGVSQNPRHKITKRGQNVTFRCDPISEHNRLYWYRQTLGQGPEFLTYFQNEAQLEKSRLLSDRFSAERPKGSFSTLEIQRTEQGDSAMYLCASSRGNFGRETDTQYFGPGTRLTVL.

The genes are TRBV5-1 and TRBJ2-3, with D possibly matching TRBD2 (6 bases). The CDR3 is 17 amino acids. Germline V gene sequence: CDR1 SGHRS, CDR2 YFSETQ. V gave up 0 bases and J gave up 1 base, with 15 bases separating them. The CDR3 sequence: CASSLVGAGTGTDTQYF. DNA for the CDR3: TGCGCCAGCAGCTTGGTCGGCGCGGGAACAGGCACAGATACGCAGTATTTT. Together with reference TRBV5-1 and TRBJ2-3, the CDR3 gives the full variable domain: KAGVTQTPRYLIKTRGQQVTLSCSPISGHRSVSWYQQTPGQGLQFLFEYFSETQRNKGNFPGRFSGRQFSNSRSEMNVSTLELGDSALYLCASSLVGAGTGTDTQYFGPGTRLTVL.

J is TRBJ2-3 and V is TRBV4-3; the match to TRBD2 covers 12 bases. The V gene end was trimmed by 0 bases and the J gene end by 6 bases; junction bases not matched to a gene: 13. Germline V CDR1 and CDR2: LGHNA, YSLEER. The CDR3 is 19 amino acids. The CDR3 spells CASSQDSPASGGVRDTQYF. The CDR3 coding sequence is TGCGCCAGCAGCCAAGATTCTCCCGCTAGCGGGGGGGTGCGTGATACGCAGTATTTT.

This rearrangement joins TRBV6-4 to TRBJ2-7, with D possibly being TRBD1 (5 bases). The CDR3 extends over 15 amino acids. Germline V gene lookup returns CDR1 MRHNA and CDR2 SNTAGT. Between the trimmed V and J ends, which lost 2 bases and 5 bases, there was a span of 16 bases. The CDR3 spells CASSDHRVGANEQYF. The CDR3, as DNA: TGTGCCAGCAGTGACCATAGGGTAGGGGCTAACGAGCAGTACTTC.

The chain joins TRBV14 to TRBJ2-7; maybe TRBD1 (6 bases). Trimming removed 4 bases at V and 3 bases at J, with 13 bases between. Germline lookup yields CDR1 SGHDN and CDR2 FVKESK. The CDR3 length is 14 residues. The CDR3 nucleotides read TGTGCCAGCAGCCGGGGACACCTGGTCTACGAGCAGTACTTC. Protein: CASSRGHLVYEQYF. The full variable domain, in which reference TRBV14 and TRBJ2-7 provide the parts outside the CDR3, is EAGVTQFPSHSVIEKGQTVTLRCDPISGHDNLYWYRRVMGKEIKFLLHFVKESKQDESGMPNNRFLAERTGGTYSTLKVQPAELEDSGVYFCASSRGHLVYEQYFGPGTRLTVT.

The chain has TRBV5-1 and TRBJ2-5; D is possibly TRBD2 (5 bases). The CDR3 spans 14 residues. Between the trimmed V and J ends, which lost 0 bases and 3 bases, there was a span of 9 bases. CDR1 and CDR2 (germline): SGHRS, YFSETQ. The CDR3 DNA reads TGCGCCAGCAGCTTGGGAGACTATAAAGAGACCCAGTACTTC. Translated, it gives CASSLGDYKETQYF.

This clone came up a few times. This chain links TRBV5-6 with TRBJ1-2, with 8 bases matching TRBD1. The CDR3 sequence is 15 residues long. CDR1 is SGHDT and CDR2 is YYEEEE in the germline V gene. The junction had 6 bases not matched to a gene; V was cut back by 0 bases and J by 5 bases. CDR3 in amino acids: CASSLADRGLYGYTF. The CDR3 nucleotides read TGTGCCAGCAGCTTGGCCGACAGGGGATTGTATGGCTACACCTTC.

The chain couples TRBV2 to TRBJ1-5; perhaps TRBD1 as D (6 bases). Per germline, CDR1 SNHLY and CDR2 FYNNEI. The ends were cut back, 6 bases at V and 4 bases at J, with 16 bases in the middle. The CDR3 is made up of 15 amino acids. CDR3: CASRKDRQGNQPQHF. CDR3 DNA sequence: TGTGCCAGCAGGAAAGATAGGCAGGGGAATCAGCCCCAGCATTTT.

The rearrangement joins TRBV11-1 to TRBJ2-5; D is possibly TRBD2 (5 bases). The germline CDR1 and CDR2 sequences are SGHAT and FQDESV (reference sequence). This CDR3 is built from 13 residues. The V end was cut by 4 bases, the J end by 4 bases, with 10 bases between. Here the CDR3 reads CASSSEGLETQYF. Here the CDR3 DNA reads TGTGCCAGCAGCTCTGAGGGCTTAGAGACCCAGTACTTC.

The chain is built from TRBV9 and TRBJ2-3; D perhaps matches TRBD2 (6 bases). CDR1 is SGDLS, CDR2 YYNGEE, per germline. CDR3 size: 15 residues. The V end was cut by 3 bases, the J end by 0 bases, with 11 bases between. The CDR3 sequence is CASSGAGSSTDTQYF. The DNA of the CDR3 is TGTGCCAGCAGCGGTGCGGGATCAAGCACAGATACGCAGTATTTT.

CDR3 bases: TGTGCCAGTACCCTAGCGGGAGGGAGGAATGAGCAGTTCTTC. Residues: CASTLAGGRNEQFF. The gene calls are TRBV5-4 and TRBJ2-1; 12 bases are a match to TRBD2. The length of the CDR3 is 14 residues. Germline values: CDR1 SGHNT, CDR2 YYREEE (reference sequence). V gave up 8 bases and J gave up 7 bases; unmatched junction bases: 7.

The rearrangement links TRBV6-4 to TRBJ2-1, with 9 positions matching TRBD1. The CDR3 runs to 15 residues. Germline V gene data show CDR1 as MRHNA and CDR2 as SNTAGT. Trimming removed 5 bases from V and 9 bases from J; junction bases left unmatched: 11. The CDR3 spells CASSKTGTGISEQFF. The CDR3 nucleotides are TGTGCCAGCAGTAAAACCGGGACAGGGATAAGTGAGCAGTTCTTC.

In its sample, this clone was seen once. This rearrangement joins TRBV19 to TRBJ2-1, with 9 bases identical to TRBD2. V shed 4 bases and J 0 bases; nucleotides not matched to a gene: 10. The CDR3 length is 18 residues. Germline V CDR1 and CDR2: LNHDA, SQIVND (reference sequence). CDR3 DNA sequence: TGTGCCAGTAGTACGAAAAAGACTAGCGGTCGCTCCTACAATGAGCAGTTCTTC. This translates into CASSTKKTSGRSYNEQFF.

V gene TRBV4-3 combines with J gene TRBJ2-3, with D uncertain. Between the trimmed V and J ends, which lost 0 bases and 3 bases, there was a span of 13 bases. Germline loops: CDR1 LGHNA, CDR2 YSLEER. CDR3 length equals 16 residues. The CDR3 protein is CASSQDRGFWTDTQYF. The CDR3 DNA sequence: TGCGCCAGCAGCCAAGATAGAGGATTTTGGACAGATACGCAGTATTTT.